These 28 T cell receptor beta chains share one sample of origin, sequenced in a study of cytomegalovirus exposure and HLA in healthy donors. The study ran its PCR with 60 Vbeta and 13 Jbeta primers. The assay was immunoSEQ multiplex PCR, and TCRdb's table has in-frame clones only and misses some. The data show under 300,000 clones, 84% seen once. The sample was PBMCs. All receptors derive from a woman in her thirties or forties in good health and CMV-seropositive.

The rearrangement uses TRBV10-1 and TRBJ2-7, with 7 nucleotides matching TRBD2. This CDR3 has 15 residues. V was pared by 3 bases and J by 4 bases, with 9 bases of the junction left unmatched. Germline V gene lookup returns CDR1 WNHNN and CDR2 SYGVQD (reference sequence). CDR3 nucleotide sequence: TGCGCCAGCAGTGATTGGCGGGAGACGTATTACGAGCAGTACTTC. This sequence encodes CASSDWRETYYEQYF.

V is TRBV7-9 and J is TRBJ2-7; 8 bases line up with TRBD2. Trimming removed 2 bases from V and 3 bases from J; junction bases left unmatched: 3. CDR1 and CDR2 from the germline V gene are SEHNR and FQNEAQ (reference sequence). CDR3 length equals 14 residues. Here the CDR3 DNA reads TGTGCCAGCAGCTTAACCGGGGGGGTCTACGAGCAGTACTTC. Its translation is CASSLTGGVYEQYF.

The chain recombines TRBV5-1 with TRBJ2-2; D is perhaps TRBD2 (6 bases). V lost 5 bases, J lost 10 bases, and 18 bases lay in between. This CDR3 spans 14 amino acids. Germline assignment: CDR1 SGHRS and CDR2 YFSETQ. In DNA form, the CDR3 reads TGCGCCAGCAGAGCTCGGACCGGGGGTCCGGAGCTGTTTTTT. It yields the protein CASRARTGGPELFF.

The V call is TRBV18, the J call TRBJ2-7, with 13 bases fitting TRBD2. Germline V gives CDR1 KGHSH, CDR2 LQKENI. V was clipped by 6 bases and J by 0 bases; unmatched bases: 5. The CDR3 is 16 amino acids. The DNA for the CDR3 is TGTGCCAGCTCTAACGGACTAGCGGGAGACTCCTACGAGCAGTACTTC. Translating gives CASSNGLAGDSYEQYF.

The genes are TRBV6-1 and TRBJ1-5, with a possible D match to TRBD1 (6 bases). The CDR3 is 16 residues long. The V end was cut by 2 bases, the J end by 6 bases, with 17 bases between. Per the germline V gene, CDR1 is MNHNS and CDR2 is SASEGT. For the CDR3, the DNA is TGTGCCAGCAGTGAATCTGCCAGGGGTTATGGTCAGCCCCAGCATTTT. Its protein product is CASSESARGYGQPQHF.

The chain is built from TRBV28 and TRBJ1-1, with a tentative D call TRBD1 (5 bases). This CDR3 has 14 amino acids. Deletions cut 5 bases from V and 10 bases from J, with 20 bases between. Germline V gene lookup returns CDR1 MDHEN and CDR2 SYDVKM. The CDR3 region has the DNA TGTGCCAGCAGTACCAGCCAGGGTAGCCGCGGAGCTTTCTTT. Protein: CASSTSQGSRGAFF.

The J gene is TRBJ2-3, the V gene TRBV7-2, with a possible D match to TRBD1 (7 bases). The CDR3 sequence is 17 residues long. The ends were cut back, 2 bases at V and 0 bases at J, with 15 bases in the middle. Looked up from germline, CDR1 is SGHTA and CDR2 is FQGNSA. The CDR3 DNA is TGTGCCAGCAGCTTACAGGGGGGAGAATATAGCACAGATACGCAGTATTTT. Translating it yields CASSLQGGEYSTDTQYF.

CDR3 region: CASSFGAGGPYEQYF. The DNA of the CDR3 is TGTGCCAGCAGCTTTGGGGCGGGAGGGCCCTACGAGCAGTACTTC. The V gene is TRBV7-3, the J gene TRBJ2-7; 9 bases map to TRBD2. The V and J ends lost 3 bases and 2 bases, in that order; junction bases with no gene match: 5. CDR3 size: 15 residues. Germline assignment: CDR1 SGHTA and CDR2 FQGTGA.

The V gene is TRBV7-9, the J gene TRBJ2-2; 8 positions agree with TRBD1. J lost 2 bases, V lost 2 bases, and 4 bases had no gene match. The CDR3 is 16 amino acids. The germline CDR1 and CDR2 sequences are SEHNR and FQNEAQ (reference sequence). DNA of the CDR3: TGTGCCAGCAGCTTAAGTCAGGGGGCAAACACCGGGGAGCTGTTTTTT. This codes for CASSLSQGANTGELFF.

The CDR3 DNA reads as TGTGCCAGCAGAACCACAGGGGGCGGCTACACCTTC. It yields the protein CASRTTGGGYTF. The rearrangement uses TRBV27 and TRBJ1-2, with TRBD1 matching over 9 bases. CDR1 and CDR2 from the germline V gene are MNHEY and SMNVEV (reference sequence). This CDR3 is built from 12 residues. V lost 6 bases, J lost 8 bases, and 4 bases stayed unmatched.

This clone was counted once. The rearrangement uses TRBV6-1 and TRBJ2-3, with 8 bases fitting TRBD2. Germline V gives CDR1 MNHNS, CDR2 SASEGT. With 1 base clipped from V and 6 bases from J, the junction kept 3 bases outside the gene matches. The CDR3 consists of 14 residues. The DNA of the CDR3 is TGTGCCAGCAGTGAAGGACTAGCGCCCGATACGCAGTATTTT. Protein product: CASSEGLAPDTQYF.

J is TRBJ2-7 and V is TRBV5-4; 8 bases line up with TRBD2. Per the germline V gene, CDR1 is SGHNT and CDR2 is YYREEE (reference sequence). The CDR3 loop spans 14 amino acids. Germline trimming cut 5 bases from V and 7 bases from J; bases unmatched to any gene: 11. The chain's CDR3 is CASSSWRVAGEQYF. CDR3 coding DNA: TGTGCCAGCAGTTCCTGGAGGGTAGCGGGAGAGCAGTACTTC.

The chain recombines TRBV9 with TRBJ1-2; no clear D. Trimming shortened V by 0 bases and J by 6 bases, and 9 bases separated the two germline ends. The CDR3 is 13 amino acids. Germline CDR1 reads SGDLS; CDR2 reads YYNGEE. The CDR3 region has the DNA TGTGCCAGCAGCGTAGGAGCGGAGGATGGCTACACCTTC. The encoded protein is CASSVGAEDGYTF.

As for this clone: Other DNA variants within this sample encode the same CDR3. This chain uses TRBV5-4 with TRBJ2-7; D is possibly TRBD2 (6 bases). This CDR3 is built from 14 residues. From germline, CDR1 is SGHNT and CDR2 YYREEE (reference sequence). The V end lost 4 bases, the J end lost 1 base, and 12 bases lay between the germline ends. The DNA for the CDR3 is TGTGCCAGCAGCCCGAAAGGAGGGTCCTACGAGCAGTACTTC. Translating it yields CASSPKGGSYEQYF. The entire variable domain, with the rest obtained from reference TRBV5-4 and TRBJ2-7, is as follows: ETGVTQSPTHLIKTRGQQVTLRCSSQSGHNTVSWYQQALGQGPQFIFQYYREEENGRGNFPPRFSGLQFPNYSSELNVNALELDDSALYLCASSPKGGSYEQYFGPGTRLTVT.

The genes are TRBV5-1 and TRBJ2-1, with 8 bases aligning to TRBD1. Germline assignment: CDR1 SGHRS and CDR2 YFSETQ. The CDR3 loop spans 15 amino acids. The V gene end was trimmed by 4 bases and the J gene end by 8 bases; junction bases not matched to a gene: 11. As DNA, the CDR3 is TGCGCCAGCAGCCGAGGGGCAGGGGGCCGGGATGAGCAGTTCTTC. Its protein product is CASSRGAGGRDEQFF.

The J gene is TRBJ1-2, the V gene TRBV28; 9 bases match TRBD1. The CDR3 sequence is 15 residues long. Germline V gives CDR1 MDHEN, CDR2 SYDVKM. J gave up 8 bases and V 3 bases, and 10 bases lay outside the gene matches. The CDR3 loop reads CASSFRQGVFGGYTF. The DNA for the CDR3 is TGTGCCAGCAGTTTTAGACAGGGGGTGTTCGGCGGCTACACCTTC.

CDR3: CASTNGGGRGSRQFF. Written as DNA, the CDR3 is TGTGCCAGCACTAACGGGGGCGGGAGGGGCTCGCGGCAGTTCTTC. The rearrangement joins TRBV7-8 to TRBJ2-1, with 9 bases fitting TRBD2. CDR1 is SGHVS, CDR2 FQNEAQ, per germline. The CDR3 length is 15 residues. With 7 bases clipped from V and 12 bases from J, the junction kept 16 bases outside the gene matches.

This chain links TRBV4-1 with TRBJ2-1; weak D call: TRBD2 (6 bases). The CDR3 sequence is 15 residues long. The germline V gene has CDR1 MGHRA and CDR2 YSYEKL. V was trimmed by 1 base and J by 6 bases, leaving 13 bases between them. The CDR3: CASSQGEVGTNEQFF. The CDR3 DNA sequence: TGCGCCAGCAGCCAAGGGGAGGTTGGGACCAATGAGCAGTTCTTC.

The V call is TRBV9, the J call TRBJ2-1; 7 bases align to TRBD2. CDR3 length equals 16 residues. Germline V gene data show CDR1 as SGDLS and CDR2 as YYNGEE. Trimming at V came to 1 base and at J to 3 bases, leaving 7 bases not matched to a gene. Here the CDR3 DNA reads TGTGCCAGCAGCGTAACTCCGCGGGAGATCTACAATGAGCAGTTCTTC. It is translated as CASSVTPREIYNEQFF.

This rearrangement joins TRBV5-6 to TRBJ2-3, with 9 positions matching TRBD1. CDR3 length equals 14 residues. Germline V gene data show CDR1 as SGHDT and CDR2 as YYEEEE. J lost 4 bases, V lost 1 base, and 1 base had no gene match. CDR3 nucleotide sequence: TGTGCCAGCAGCTTGACAGGGGGCCCAGATACGCAGTATTTT. Protein product: CASSLTGGPDTQYF.

This clone was recorded once. The gene calls are TRBV14 and TRBJ1-1; D remains unclear. The germline V and J ends were trimmed by 2 bases and 2 bases, with 12 bases remaining between them. Germline CDR1 is SGHDN and CDR2 is FVKESK. This CDR3 region has 15 residues. CDR3 DNA sequence: TGTGCCAGCAGCCAACCAACAGCTTTTAACACTGAAGCTTTCTTT. Translation gives CASSQPTAFNTEAFF.

The chain couples TRBV28 to TRBJ2-3, with TRBD2 identical over 9 bases. The CDR3 is made up of 16 amino acids. V lost 8 bases, J lost 4 bases, and 13 bases stayed unmatched. Germline CDR1 reads MDHEN; CDR2 reads SYDVKM. In nucleotides, the CDR3 is TGTGCCAGCCGTCACGGGGCGGGAGGGCCCTCAGATACGCAGTATTTT. It specifies CASRHGAGGPSDTQYF.

The chain employs TRBV5-1 and TRBJ2-1, with TRBD1 matching over 11 bases. Germline CDR1 and CDR2: SGHRS and YFSETQ. V lost 7 bases to trimming and J lost 6 bases; unmatched junction nucleotides: 9. This CDR3 contains 15 residues. CDR3 DNA: TGCGCCAGCTCCGGACAGGGGGCTGGGGGCAATGAGCAGTTCTTC. This sequence encodes CASSGQGAGGNEQFF.

This clone has more than one count but fewer than ten. CDR3 loop: CASSLNRVRGYTF. The CDR3 nucleotides read TGTGCCAGCAGCTTGAACAGGGTCCGTGGCTACACCTTC. The genes are TRBV5-8 and TRBJ1-2, with D tentatively TRBD1 (6 bases). Germline assignment: CDR1 SGHTS and CDR2 YDEGEE. The CDR3 is made up of 13 amino acids. Trimming removed 1 base from V and 7 bases from J, with 11 bases in between.

J is TRBJ2-2 and V is TRBV23-1; TRBD1 agrees at 7 bases. TRBV23-1 qualifies as an ORF whose function is uncertain. Unmatched junction bases numbered 4, after V lost 4 bases and J lost 2 bases. This CDR3 spans 15 amino acids. The CDR3 protein is CASSLRGRNTGELFF. The CDR3, as DNA: TGCGCCAGCAGTCTAAGGGGGCGAAACACCGGGGAGCTGTTTTTT.

The rearrangement uses TRBV5-3 and TRBJ2-7; D uncertain. TRBV5-3 qualifies as an ORF whose function is uncertain. The CDR3 runs to 16 residues. V was pared by 5 bases and J by 3 bases, with 21 bases between. For the CDR3, the DNA is TGTGCCAGAAGATTAGAAACAGCTCCTTCCCACTACGAGCAGTACTTC. This gives the protein CARRLETAPSHYEQYF.

The V gene is TRBV5-4, the J gene TRBJ2-3; 7 bases fit TRBD2. Germline V gene lookup returns CDR1 SGHNT and CDR2 YYREEE (reference sequence). This CDR3 comprises 17 residues. V shed 2 bases, J shed 0 bases, and the junction held 9 bases outside the gene matches. The CDR3 sequence: CASSFGGSGFSTDTQYF. The CDR3 region has the DNA TGTGCCAGCAGCTTCGGGGGGAGCGGGTTTAGCACAGATACGCAGTATTTT.

The chain has TRBV7-8 and TRBJ2-1; TRBD2 aligns across 7 bases. V gave up 5 bases and J gave up 0 bases; unmatched junction bases: 13. CDR1 is SGHVS, CDR2 FQNEAQ, per germline. The CDR3 is made up of 18 amino acids. CDR3 sequence: CASSEGTLGRDSYNEQFF. The DNA of the CDR3 is TGTGCCAGCAGCGAGGGGACTTTAGGGAGGGACTCCTACAATGAGCAGTTCTTC. The complete variable domain, with remaining parts taken from reference TRBV7-8 and TRBJ2-1, reads GAGVSQSPRYKVAKRGQDVALRCDPISGHVSLFWYQQALGQGPEFLTYFQNEAQLDKSGLPSDRFFAERPEGSVSTLKIQRTQQEDSAVYLCASSEGTLGRDSYNEQFFGPGTRLTVL.